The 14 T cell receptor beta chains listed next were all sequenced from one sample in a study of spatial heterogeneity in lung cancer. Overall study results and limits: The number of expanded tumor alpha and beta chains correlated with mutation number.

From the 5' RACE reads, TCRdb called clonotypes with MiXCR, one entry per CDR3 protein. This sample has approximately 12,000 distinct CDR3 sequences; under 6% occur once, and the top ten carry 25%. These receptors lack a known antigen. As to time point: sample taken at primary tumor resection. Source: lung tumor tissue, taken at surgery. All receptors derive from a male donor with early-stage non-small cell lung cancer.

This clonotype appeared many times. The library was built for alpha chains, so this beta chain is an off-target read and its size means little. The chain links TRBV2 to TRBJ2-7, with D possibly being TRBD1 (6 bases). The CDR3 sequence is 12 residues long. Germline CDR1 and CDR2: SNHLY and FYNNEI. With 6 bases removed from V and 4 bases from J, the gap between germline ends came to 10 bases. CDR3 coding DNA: TGTGCCAGCAGCCAACAGGGATACGAGCAGTACTTC. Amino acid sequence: CASSQQGYEQYF.

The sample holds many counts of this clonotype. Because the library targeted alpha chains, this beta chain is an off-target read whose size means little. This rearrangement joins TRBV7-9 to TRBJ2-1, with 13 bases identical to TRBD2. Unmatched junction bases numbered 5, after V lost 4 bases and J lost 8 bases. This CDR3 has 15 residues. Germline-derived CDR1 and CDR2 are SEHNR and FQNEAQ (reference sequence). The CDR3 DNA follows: TGTGCCAGCAGCTCCAGACTAGCGGGGGGCTATGAGCAGTTCTTC. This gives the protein CASSSRLAGGYEQFF.

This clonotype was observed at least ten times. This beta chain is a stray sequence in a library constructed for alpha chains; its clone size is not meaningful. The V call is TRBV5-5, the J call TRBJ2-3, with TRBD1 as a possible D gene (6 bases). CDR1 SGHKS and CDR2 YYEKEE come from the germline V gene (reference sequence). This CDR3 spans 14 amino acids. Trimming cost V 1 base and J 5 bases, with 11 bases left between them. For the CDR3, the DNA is TGTGCCAGCAGCTTGCTGGGGGCGGTAGATACGCAGTATTTT. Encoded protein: CASSLLGAVDTQYF.

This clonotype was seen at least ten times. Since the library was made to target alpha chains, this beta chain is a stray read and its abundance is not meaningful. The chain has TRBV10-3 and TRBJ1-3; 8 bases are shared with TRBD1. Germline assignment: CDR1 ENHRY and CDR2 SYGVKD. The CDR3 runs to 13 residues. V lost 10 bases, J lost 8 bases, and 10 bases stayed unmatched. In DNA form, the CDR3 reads TGTGCCAGTACAGGGGGAACGCGCGACACCATATATTTT. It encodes CASTGGTRDTIYF.

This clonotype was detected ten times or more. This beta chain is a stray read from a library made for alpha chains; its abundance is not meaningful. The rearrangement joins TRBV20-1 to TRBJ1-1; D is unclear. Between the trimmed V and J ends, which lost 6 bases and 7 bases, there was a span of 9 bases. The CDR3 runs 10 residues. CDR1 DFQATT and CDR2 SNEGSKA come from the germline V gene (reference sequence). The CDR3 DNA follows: TGCAGTGCCCTCAAGGTTGAAGCTTTCTTT. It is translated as CSALKVEAFF.

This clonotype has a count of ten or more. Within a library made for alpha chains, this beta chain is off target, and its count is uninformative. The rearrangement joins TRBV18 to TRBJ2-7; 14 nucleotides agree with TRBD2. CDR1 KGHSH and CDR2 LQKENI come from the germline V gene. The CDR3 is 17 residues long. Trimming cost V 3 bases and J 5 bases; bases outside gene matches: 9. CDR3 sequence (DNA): TGTGCCAGCTCACCTCCATGGGGGACTAGCGGGGGAGACGAGCAGTACTTC. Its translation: CASSPPWGTSGGDEQYF.

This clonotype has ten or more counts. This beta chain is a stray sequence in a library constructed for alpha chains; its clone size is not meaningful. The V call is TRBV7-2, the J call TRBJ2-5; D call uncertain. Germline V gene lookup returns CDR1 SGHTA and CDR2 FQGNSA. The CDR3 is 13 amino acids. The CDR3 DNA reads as TGTGCTTGCGGTGGCGCCAAAGCGGAGACCCAGTACTTC. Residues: CACGGAKAETQYF.

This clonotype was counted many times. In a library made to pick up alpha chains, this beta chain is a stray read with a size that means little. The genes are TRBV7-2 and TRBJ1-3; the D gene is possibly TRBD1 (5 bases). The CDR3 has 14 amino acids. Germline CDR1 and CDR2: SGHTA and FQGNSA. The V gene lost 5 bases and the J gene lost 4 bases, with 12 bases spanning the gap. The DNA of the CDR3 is TGTGCCAGCAGCACCCGACAGAGAGGAAACACCATATATTTT. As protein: CASSTRQRGNTIYF.

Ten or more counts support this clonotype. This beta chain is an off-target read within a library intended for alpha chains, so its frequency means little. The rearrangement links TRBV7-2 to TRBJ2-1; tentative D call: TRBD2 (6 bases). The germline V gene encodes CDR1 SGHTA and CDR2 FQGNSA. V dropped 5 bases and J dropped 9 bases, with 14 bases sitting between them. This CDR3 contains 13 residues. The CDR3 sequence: CASSPPKGGEQFF. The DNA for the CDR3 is TGTGCCAGCAGCCCCCCAAAGGGAGGTGAGCAGTTCTTC. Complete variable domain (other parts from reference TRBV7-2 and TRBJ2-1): GAGVSQSPSNKVTEKGKDVELRCDPISGHTALYWYRQSLGQGLEFLIYFQGNSAPDKSGLPSDRFSAERTGGSVSTLTIQRTQQEDSAVYLCASSPPKGGEQFFGPGTRLTVL.

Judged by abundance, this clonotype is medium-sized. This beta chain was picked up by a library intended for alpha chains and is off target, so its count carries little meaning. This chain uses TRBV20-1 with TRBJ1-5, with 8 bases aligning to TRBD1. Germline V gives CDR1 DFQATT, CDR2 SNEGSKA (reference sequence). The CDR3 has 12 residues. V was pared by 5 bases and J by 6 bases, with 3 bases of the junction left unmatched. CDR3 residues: CSARQGSQPQHF. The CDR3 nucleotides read TGCAGTGCTCGACAGGGGTCTCAGCCCCAGCATTTT.

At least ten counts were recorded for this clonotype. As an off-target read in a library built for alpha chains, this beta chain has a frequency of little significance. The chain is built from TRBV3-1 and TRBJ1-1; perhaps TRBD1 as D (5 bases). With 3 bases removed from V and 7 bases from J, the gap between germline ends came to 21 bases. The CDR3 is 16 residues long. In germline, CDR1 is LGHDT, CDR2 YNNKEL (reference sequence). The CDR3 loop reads CASSHPGRPPIVEAFF. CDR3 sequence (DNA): TGTGCCAGCAGCCATCCGGGACGGCCGCCTATCGTTGAAGCTTTCTTT.

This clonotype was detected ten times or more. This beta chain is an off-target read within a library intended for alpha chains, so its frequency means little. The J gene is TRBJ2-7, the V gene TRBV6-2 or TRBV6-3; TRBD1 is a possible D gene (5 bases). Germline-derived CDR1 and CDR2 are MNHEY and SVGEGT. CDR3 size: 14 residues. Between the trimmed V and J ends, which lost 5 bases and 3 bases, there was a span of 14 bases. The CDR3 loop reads CASSPSTENYEQYF. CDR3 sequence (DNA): TGTGCCAGCAGTCCTTCGACAGAGAACTACGAGCAGTACTTC.

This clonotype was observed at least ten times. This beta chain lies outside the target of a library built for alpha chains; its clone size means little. CDR3 region: CASSPRQGSYNEQFF. CDR3 nucleotides: TGCGCCAGCAGCCCTCGACAGGGCTCCTACAATGAGCAGTTCTTC. The chain links TRBV5-1 to TRBJ2-1; 7 bases map to TRBD1. CDR1 is SGHRS and CDR2 is YFSETQ in the germline V gene. The J segment lost 0 bases and the V segment lost 4 bases, leaving 4 bases of the junction unmatched. The CDR3 spans 15 residues.

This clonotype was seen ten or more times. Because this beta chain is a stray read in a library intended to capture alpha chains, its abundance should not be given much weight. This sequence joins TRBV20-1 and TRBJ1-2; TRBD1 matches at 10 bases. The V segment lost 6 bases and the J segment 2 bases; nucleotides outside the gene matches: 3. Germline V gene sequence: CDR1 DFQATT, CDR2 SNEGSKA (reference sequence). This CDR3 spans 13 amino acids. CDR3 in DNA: TGCAGTGCGGGACAGGGGTCCAACTATGGCTACACCTTC. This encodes CSAGQGSNYGYTF.